This T cell receptor beta chain appears in the sequencing data of a study of identical twins. In TCRdb, the 5' RACE reads were re-called with MiXCR into one record per CDR3 protein. This sample has a few hundred thousand distinct CDR3 sequences, with roughly 9.5% found just once. The germline V gene encodes CDR1 DFQATT and CDR2 SNEGSKA (reference sequence). V shed 6 bases, J shed 0 bases, and the junction held 10 bases outside the gene matches. The length of the CDR3 is 15 residues. The data were also submitted as part of a second study, on yellow fever vaccine responses in identical twins.

The chain has TRBV20-1 and TRBJ2-7; 8 nucleotides match TRBD2. The sequenced material came from PBMCs. The clonotype comes from a woman aged 18-30 years in good health. The CDR3 loop is CSAHPGGGTSYEQYF. The CDR3, as DNA: TGCAGTGCCCACCCGGGAGGGGGGACCTCCTACGAGCAGTACTTC.